The subject of this entry is one T cell receptor (beta chain). Germline-derived CDR1 and CDR2 are MNHEY and SVGAGI. Trimming removed 6 bases from V and 5 bases from J; junction bases left unmatched: 10. This CDR3 contains 15 residues. As handled by the study authors: How many nucleated cells were present was estimated from reference gene primer amplification. The method was immunoSEQ multiplex PCR; TCRdb's version includes in-frame clones alone and lacks a portion of them. Clone size and V and J calls were adopted from that table, with D and trimming inferred from the DNA. The sample has over 350,000 clones; about 89% are singletons. This entry is derived from a study of blood T cell repertoires in COVID-19. Study in general: COVID-19 samples from acute and convalescent phases originated in the United States, Italy and Spain. PBMCs, B-cell-depleted T cells, or T cells provided the cDNA or gDNA that made up the material.

The source of this sequence is a woman aged 25 to 39 with acute or convalescent COVID-19. The chain joins TRBV6-5 to TRBJ1-5; 7 nucleotides align to TRBD1. Material: peripheral blood. The CDR3 DNA follows: TGTGCCAGCAGCCCCGACAGGGACGAGGATCAGCCCCAGCATTTT. Its translation is CASSPDRDEDQPQHF.